The TCR beta chain under discussion was sequenced for a study of blood T cell repertoires in COVID-19. Looking at the study overall: Sites in the United States, Italy and Spain provided acute and convalescent COVID-19 samples. From T cells, B-cell-depleted T cells, or PBMCs came the material, which was cDNA or gDNA.

The authors' processing: Counts of nucleated cells, estimated from reference gene primer amplification, were obtained. The method was immunoSEQ multiplex PCR; TCRdb's version includes in-frame clones alone and lacks a portion of them. Clone size and V and J calls were adopted from that table, with D and trimming inferred from the DNA. The sample lists roughly 250,000 clones, roughly 86% occurring once. This CDR3 region has 13 residues. The J segment lost 6 bases and the V segment lost 5 bases, leaving 4 bases of the junction unmatched. Germline V gene sequence: CDR1 SGHTA, CDR2 FQGNSA. The source is a man over 45 with acute or convalescent COVID-19. Sequenced: peripheral blood. V and J are TRBV7-2 and TRBJ1-2; 9 bases are a match to TRBD1. CDR3 coding DNA: TGTGCCAGCAGCAGGGACAGGGTCAATGGCTACACCTTC. It is translated as CASSRDRVNGYTF.